The 26 T cell receptor beta chains listed next were all sequenced from one sample in a study of T cells after yellow fever vaccination. TCRdb used MiXCR to reprocess the 5' RACE reads, holding one entry per CDR3 protein. The data show 400,000 to 650,000 distinct CDR3 sequences, with 20% to 25% seen just once and around 16% held by the top ten. The sequencing used PBMCs, collected approximately 22 days after the first yellow fever vaccination. The receptors were gathered from a man younger than 30 who received the YFV17D yellow fever vaccine.

The chain combines TRBV15 with TRBJ2-1; 7 positions match TRBD2. CDR1 and CDR2 from the germline V gene are LNHNV and YYDKDF (reference sequence). The V and J ends lost 5 bases and 3 bases, in that order; junction bases with no gene match: 7. The CDR3 consists of 15 residues. Here the CDR3 DNA reads TGTGCCACCAGCGATCGGACTAGGGGCTACAATGAGCAGTTCTTC. This gives the protein CATSDRTRGYNEQFF.

The genes are TRBV3-1 and TRBJ1-5; D unclear. The CDR3 length is 13 residues. Trimming stripped 4 bases from V and 5 bases from J, with 9 bases between. Germline V gene sequence: CDR1 LGHDT, CDR2 YNNKEL (reference sequence). The CDR3 bases are TGTGCCAGCAGCCCGCAAGTTCATCAGCCCCAGCATTTT. Residues: CASSPQVHQPQHF.

This clonotype was recorded at least ten times. V usage is TRBV6-2 or TRBV6-3 and J usage is TRBJ2-5; D is possibly TRBD2 (6 bases). V was clipped by 0 bases and J by 2 bases, with 19 bases between them. The CDR3 is made up of 18 amino acids. CDR1 and CDR2 from the germline V gene are MNHEY and SVGEGT. CDR3 sequence: CASSYSTRDSKHQETQYF. In nucleotides, the CDR3 is TGTGCCAGCAGTTACTCTACCCGGGACTCAAAGCATCAAGAGACCCAGTACTTC.

CDR3 coding DNA: TGTGCCAGCAGCCGATACCTAGGCAAAAACATTCAGTACTTC. Translated, it gives CASSRYLGKNIQYF. This chain connects TRBV13 to TRBJ2-4; D is uncertain. The germline V and J ends were trimmed by 5 bases and 3 bases, with 11 bases remaining between them. This CDR3 is built from 14 residues. Germline CDR1 and CDR2: PRHDT and FYEKMQ (reference sequence).

The sample holds a few counts of this clonotype. The chain uses TRBV5-1 and TRBJ2-2; D perhaps matches TRBD1 (6 bases). Trimming took off 6 bases at V and 2 bases at J, with 8 bases between the two ends. The CDR3 extends over 13 amino acids. Per germline, CDR1 SGHRS and CDR2 YFSETQ. In DNA, the CDR3 is TGCGCCAGCAACAGGGAAAACACCGGGGAGCTGTTTTTT. Translation: CASNRENTGELFF.

This clonotype was recorded a few times. The chain links TRBV20-1 to TRBJ2-7; perhaps D is TRBD1 or TRBD2 (5 bases each). Trimming removed 1 base at V and 0 bases at J, with 13 bases between. Germline V gene lookup returns CDR1 DFQATT and CDR2 SNEGSKA (reference sequence). This CDR3 is 15 amino acids long. CDR3 in amino acids: CSARAGRRFSYEQYF. CDR3 bases: TGCAGTGCTAGAGCGGGGCGGAGATTCTCCTACGAGCAGTACTTC.

V and J are TRBV5-1 and TRBJ1-2; tentatively, D is TRBD1 (5 bases). The CDR3 runs to 14 residues. From germline, CDR1 is SGHRS and CDR2 YFSETQ. V was cut by 4 bases and J by 2 bases, with 12 bases left in between. CDR3 nucleotide sequence: TGCGCCAGCAGCGAAGCCGGGACCAACTATGGCTACACCTTC. This encodes CASSEAGTNYGYTF. Full variable domain (outside the CDR3, taken from reference TRBV5-1 and TRBJ1-2): KAGVTQTPRYLIKTRGQQVTLSCSPISGHRSVSWYQQTPGQGLQFLFEYFSETQRNKGNFPGRFSGRQFSNSRSEMNVSTLELGDSALYLCASSEAGTNYGYTFGSGTRLTVV.

In this sample, this clonotype turned up a few times. The rearrangement links TRBV7-8 to TRBJ1-2; no reliable D call. The CDR3 loop spans 13 amino acids. CDR1 and CDR2 from the germline V gene are SGHVS and FQNEAQ. V lost 5 bases and J lost 6, with 13 bases in between. CDR3 sequence reads: CASSPRSRDGYTF. In DNA, the CDR3 is TGTGCCAGCAGCCCCCGGAGTAGGGATGGCTACACCTTC. The full variable domain, completed using reference TRBV7-8 and TRBJ1-2, is GAGVSQSPRYKVAKRGQDVALRCDPISGHVSLFWYQQALGQGPEFLTYFQNEAQLDKSGLPSDRFFAERPEGSVSTLKIQRTQQEDSAVYLCASSPRSRDGYTFGSGTRLTVV.

This clonotype was seen only a few times. The genes are TRBV5-6 and TRBJ1-6; D is ambiguous. V was pared by 6 bases and J by 0 bases, with 7 bases between. CDR3 length: 14 residues. The germline gives CDR1 SGHDT, CDR2 YYEEEE. CDR3 sequence: CASTSYSYNSPLHF. The CDR3 coding sequence is TGTGCCAGCACCTCCTACTCCTATAATTCACCCCTCCACTTT.

The rearrangement links TRBV6-2 or TRBV6-3 to TRBJ1-1; no definite D call. Germline CDR1 reads MNHEY; CDR2 reads SVGEGT. The CDR3 spans 16 residues. Deletions cut 7 bases from V and 0 bases from J, with 18 bases between. CDR3 region: CASTDGRWGVNTEAFF. The CDR3 bases are TGTGCCAGCACCGACGGGAGGTGGGGAGTGAACACTGAAGCTTTCTTT.

This clonotype was seen a handful of times. The CDR3 is CASSPPGTAGFARELFF. CDR3 in DNA: TGCGCCAGCAGCCCTCCCGGGACAGCCGGTTTCGCCCGGGAGCTGTTTTTT. The V gene is TRBV5-1, the J gene TRBJ2-2; 7 bases are shared with TRBD1. The CDR3 has 17 residues. The junction had 18 bases not matched to a gene; V was cut back by 4 bases and J by 9 bases. Germline V lookup: CDR1 SGHRS, CDR2 YFSETQ.

The chain joins TRBV4-1 to TRBJ1-1; D call uncertain. In germline, CDR1 is MGHRA, CDR2 YSYEKL. Trimming shortened V by 1 base and J by 0 bases, and 9 bases separated the two germline ends. This CDR3 comprises 15 residues. CDR3 region: CASSQAFGVNTEAFF. Here the CDR3 DNA reads TGCGCCAGCAGCCAAGCATTTGGGGTGAACACTGAAGCTTTCTTT.

The rearrangement uses TRBV12-3 or TRBV12-4 and TRBJ1-5, with D possibly TRBD1 on 5 matching bases. Trimming took off 8 bases at V and 6 bases at J, with 17 bases between the two ends. This CDR3 spans 14 amino acids. This CDR3 is CASAPVGVGQPQHF. The CDR3 DNA reads TGTGCCAGCGCCCCGGTGGGGGTAGGTCAGCCCCAGCATTTT.

For the CDR3, the DNA is TGTGCCAGCAGCCCTCGACAGAGAACTACAGATACGCAGTATTTT. This gives the protein CASSPRQRTTDTQYF. This chain joins TRBV7-2 and TRBJ2-3, with D perhaps matching TRBD1 (5 bases). The CDR3 consists of 15 residues. Per germline, CDR1 SGHTA and CDR2 FQGNSA. Between the trimmed V and J ends, which lost 5 bases and 3 bases, there was a span of 15 bases.

The rearrangement links TRBV19 to TRBJ2-5; no definite D call. V was pared by 5 bases and J by 1 base, with 11 bases between. There are 14 residues in the CDR3. CDR1 is LNHDA, CDR2 SQIVND, per germline (reference sequence). This CDR3 is CASSPEVIQETQYF. DNA of the CDR3: TGTGCCAGTAGTCCAGAGGTTATCCAAGAGACCCAGTACTTC.

V and J are TRBV6-6 and TRBJ2-5; D is unresolved. Germline V gene sequence: CDR1 MNHNY, CDR2 SVGAGI (reference sequence). V shed 8 bases and J shed 2 bases, with 9 bases lying between them. The CDR3 spans 12 residues. CDR3 in amino acids: CASCSRQETQYF. CDR3 nucleotide sequence: TGTGCCAGCTGTTCGAGGCAAGAGACCCAGTACTTC.

The CDR3 DNA reads TGTGCCAGCAGTTCCACACTCGACAGGGGGGAGTACTTC. Translation gives CASSSTLDRGEYF. The chain combines TRBV6-5 with TRBJ2-5, with TRBD1 identical over 9 bases. V shed 4 bases, J shed 12 bases, and the junction held 9 bases outside the gene matches. The CDR3 totals 13 residues. Germline CDR1 is MNHEY and CDR2 is SVGAGI.

There are a few counts of this clonotype. The chain employs TRBV11-1 and TRBJ2-1; TRBD2 is a possible D gene (6 bases). The CDR3 is 18 amino acids. The germline V and J ends were trimmed by 1 base and 0 bases, with 16 bases remaining between them. The V gene's germline CDR1 is SGHAT and CDR2 FQDESV (reference sequence). CDR3 loop: CASSLVSAGISSYNEQFF. CDR3 nucleotides: TGTGCCAGCAGCTTAGTTTCGGCGGGGATAAGCTCCTACAATGAGCAGTTCTTC.

This clonotype came up a few times. The chain couples TRBV5-1 to TRBJ1-1, with 7 bases identical to TRBD1. Losses at the gene ends were 1 base for V and 5 bases for J; bases not matched to a gene: 17. The CDR3 is made up of 18 amino acids. The germline V gene has CDR1 SGHRS and CDR2 YFSETQ. CDR3 nucleotides: TGCGCCAGCAGCTTGTGGCGACAGGGAAGGACCGAAGGGACTGAAGCTTTCTTT. It specifies CASSLWRQGRTEGTEAFF.

This clonotype has more than one count but fewer than ten. The chain carries TRBV11-2 and TRBJ1-1, with D perhaps matching TRBD1 (6 bases). Between the trimmed V and J ends, which lost 6 bases and 0 bases, there was a span of 14 bases. CDR3 length: 15 residues. Germline assignment: CDR1 SGHAT and CDR2 FQNNGV. CDR3 coding DNA: TGTGCCAGCAGGTTGACAGGTTTACTGAACACTGAAGCTTTCTTT. Amino acids: CASRLTGLLNTEAFF. The full variable domain, in which reference TRBV11-2 and TRBJ1-1 provide the parts outside the CDR3, is EAGVAQSPRYKIIEKRQSVAFWCNPISGHATLYWYQQILGQGPKLLIQFQNNGVVDDSQLPKDRFSAERLKGVDSTLKIQPAKLEDSAVYLCASRLTGLLNTEAFFGQGTRLTVV.

The V call is TRBV5-4, the J call TRBJ2-5; 8 nucleotides match TRBD2. V lost 5 bases to trimming and J lost 1 base; unmatched junction nucleotides: 10. The germline CDR1 and CDR2 sequences are SGHNT and YYREEE (reference sequence). The CDR3 totals 16 residues. The CDR3 DNA reads as TGTGCCAGCAGATCCAGGGCGGGGGGCCCCCAAGAGACCCAGTACTTC. Translating gives CASRSRAGGPQETQYF.

As DNA, the CDR3 is TGCGCCAGCAGTGACCAAGGGGAAGATCAGCCCCAGCATTTT. Encoded protein: CASSDQGEDQPQHF. The chain links TRBV10-2 to TRBJ1-5; the D gene is possibly TRBD1 (5 bases). The V gene's germline CDR1 is WSHSY and CDR2 SAAADI. The CDR3 spans 14 residues. V gave up 3 bases and J gave up 5 bases, with 11 bases separating them.

V and J are TRBV20-1 and TRBJ2-1; 13 positions match TRBD2. The junction had 6 bases not matched to a gene; V was cut back by 4 bases and J by 0 bases. In germline, CDR1 is DFQATT, CDR2 SNEGSKA (reference sequence). The CDR3 has 17 amino acids. CDR3 DNA: TGCAGTGCTAAGACTAGCGGGGGGACCTACTCCTACAATGAGCAGTTCTTC. Translated: CSAKTSGGTYSYNEQFF.

The CDR3 loop reads CASSQGTTAGGFEKLFF. CDR3 in DNA: TGTGCCAGCAGCCAAGGGACGACGGCAGGGGGATTCGAAAAACTGTTTTTT. The V gene is TRBV3-1, the J gene TRBJ1-4, with 7 positions matching TRBD1. Germline CDR1 is LGHDT and CDR2 is YNNKEL (reference sequence). Trimming cost V 1 base and J 8 bases; bases outside gene matches: 13. The CDR3 covers 17 residues.

The chain combines TRBV20-1 with TRBJ1-1, with D perhaps matching TRBD1 (5 bases). The V gene's germline CDR1 is DFQATT and CDR2 SNEGSKA (reference sequence). The V end was cut by 1 base, the J end by 3 bases, with 18 bases between. The CDR3 loop spans 16 amino acids. The CDR3 sequence is CSARVPGRGVDTEAFF. The CDR3, as DNA: TGCAGTGCTAGAGTCCCAGGACGGGGCGTTGACACTGAAGCTTTCTTT.

J is TRBJ2-6 and V is TRBV24-1; 7 bases match TRBD1. Germline values: CDR1 KGHDR, CDR2 SFDVKD. The CDR3 length is 17 residues. Germline trimming cut 9 bases from V and 3 bases from J; bases unmatched to any gene: 13. The chain's CDR3 is CATGVLEGAGGANVLTF. DNA of the CDR3: TGTGCCACCGGAGTGCTCGAGGGGGCTGGTGGGGCCAACGTCCTGACTTTC.